This T cell receptor beta chain originates from a study of T-cell reconstitution after alpha-beta-depleted transplantation in children. Unique molecular identifiers featured in how the TCRbeta library was prepared. TCRdb itself ran the PCR reads through MiXCR, one entry per CDR3 protein. Among 400,000 to 550,000 distinct CDR3 sequences, 10% were seen once, and the ten largest hold around 2.2%. Trimming pared 2 bases from V and 10 bases from J, leaving 18 bases between. Germline lookup yields CDR1 MDHEN and CDR2 SYDVKM. This CDR3 spans 16 amino acids. This clonotype was recorded at least ten times. The chain recombines TRBV28 with TRBJ1-6, with a possible D match to TRBD1 (6 bases). The material sequenced was PBMCs, taken before TCRalphabeta/CD19-depleted stem cell transplant. This clonotype was obtained from a child aged 2 to 10 with inherited bone marrow failure, due to receive a stem cell transplant. CDR3 in amino acids: CASSLMGATGTSPLHF. CDR3 nucleotide sequence: TGTGCCAGCAGTTTAATGGGGGCCACCGGGACGTCACCCCTCCACTTT.